This T cell receptor beta chain was recorded in a study of metastatic and nonmetastatic thyroid tumors. The wider study: Repertoire data that came from the blood and tumor or nodule tissue of malignant and benign thyroid patients were compared.

This clone showed up just a few times. Its antigen is as yet unknown. Thyroid surgery was performed in patients who had received no treatment beforehand. General observations from the study: As reported, TCR beta diversity in blood and tumor was significantly higher in malignant thyroid tumors than in benign nodules.

In the study's own analysis: Clinicopathological groups differed in CDR3, with these differences serving to build a distant-metastasis classifier for papillary thyroid cancer. TCRdb reanalyzed the PCR reads with MiXCR. TCRdb, not the authors, supplied the V and J calls. The table has some 42,000 clones, approximately 30% seen once; the top ten hold 11%. Specimen: blood. This TCR came from a male donor with papillary thyroid cancer or a benign thyroid nodule (not recorded which). Some clones in this sample may be carry-over from other donors' samples.

For the CDR3, the DNA is TGTGCCAGCAGAAAACCCCCCAAACGGGAGCAGTACTTC. Amino acid sequence: CASRKPPKREQYF. This chain joins TRBV6-1 and TRBJ2-7; D ambiguous. The CDR3 length is 13 residues. Looked up from germline, CDR1 is MNHNS and CDR2 is SASEGT. With 6 bases removed from V and 7 bases from J, the gap between germline ends came to 16 bases.